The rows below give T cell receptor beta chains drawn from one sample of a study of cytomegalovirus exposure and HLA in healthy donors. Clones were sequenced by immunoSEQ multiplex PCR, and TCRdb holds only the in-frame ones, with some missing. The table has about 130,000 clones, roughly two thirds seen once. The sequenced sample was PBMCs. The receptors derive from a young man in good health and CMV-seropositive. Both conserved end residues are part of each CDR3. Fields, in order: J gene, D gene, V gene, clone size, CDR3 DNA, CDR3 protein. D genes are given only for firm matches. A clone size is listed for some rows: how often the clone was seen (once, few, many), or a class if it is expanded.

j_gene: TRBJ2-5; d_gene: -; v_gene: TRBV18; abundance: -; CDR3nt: TGTGCCAGCTCCCGAAGGACTACCCCAAGGACCCAGTACTTC; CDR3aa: CASSRRTTPRTQYF
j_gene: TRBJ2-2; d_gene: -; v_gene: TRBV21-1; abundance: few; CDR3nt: TGTGCCAGCAGGATGCAGGGGGGTTGTTCCGGGGAGCTGTTTTTT; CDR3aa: CASRMQGGCSGELFF
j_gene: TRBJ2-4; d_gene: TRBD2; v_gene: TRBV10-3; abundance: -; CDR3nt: TGTGCCATCGGGGGGGGGAAGGGATTAGCCAAAAACATTCAGTACTTC; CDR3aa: CAIGGGKGLAKNIQYF
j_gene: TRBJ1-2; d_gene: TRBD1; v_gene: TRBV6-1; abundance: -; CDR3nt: TGTGCCAGCAGTGAAGGTACGGCAGGGGGCAATGGCTACACCTTC; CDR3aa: CASSEGTAGGNGYTF
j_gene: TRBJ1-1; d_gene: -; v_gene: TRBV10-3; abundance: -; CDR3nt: TGTGCCATCAGTGCGTCGGGGGCGCTTACTGAAGCTTTCTTT; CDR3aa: CAISASGALTEAFF
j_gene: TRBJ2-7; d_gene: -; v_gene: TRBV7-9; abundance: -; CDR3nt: TGTGCCAGCAGCCCCCCGGACTATCCCCGGAGATACGAGCAGTACTTC; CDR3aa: CASSPPDYPRRYEQYF
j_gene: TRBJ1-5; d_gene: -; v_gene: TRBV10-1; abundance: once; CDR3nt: TGCGCCAGCAGTGAGTCGGAGGGCGGGGGAAAGGGCAATCAGCCCCAGCATTTT; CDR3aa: CASSESEGGGKGNQPQHF
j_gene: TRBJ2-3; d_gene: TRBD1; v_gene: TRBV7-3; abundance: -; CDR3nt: TGTGCCAGCGGACAGGGAACAGATACGCAGTATTTT; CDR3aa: CASGQGTDTQYF
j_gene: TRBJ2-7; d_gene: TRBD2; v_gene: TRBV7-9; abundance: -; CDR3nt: TGTGCCAGCAGCTTAGCTTCTAGCGGGAGCTCCTACGAGCAGTACTTC; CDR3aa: CASSLASSGSSYEQYF
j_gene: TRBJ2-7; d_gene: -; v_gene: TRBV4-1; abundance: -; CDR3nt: TGCGCCAGCAGCTTCCTTGGACTTTCCTTCGGGGACGAGCAGTACTTC; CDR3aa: CASSFLGLSFGDEQYF
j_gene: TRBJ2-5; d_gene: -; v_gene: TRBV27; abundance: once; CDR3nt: TGTGCCAGCAGTTCTCCCAGGACCCAGTACTTC; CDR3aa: CASSSPRTQYF
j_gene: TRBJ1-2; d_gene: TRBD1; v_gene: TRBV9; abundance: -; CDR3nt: TGTGCCAGCAGCCTCAGGGGGGCTAACTATGGCTACACCTTC; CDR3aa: CASSLRGANYGYTF
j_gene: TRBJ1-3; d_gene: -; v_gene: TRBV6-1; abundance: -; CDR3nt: TGTGCCAGCATGAGTTGGGCCTACTTTGGAAACACCATATATTTT; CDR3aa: CASMSWAYFGNTIYF
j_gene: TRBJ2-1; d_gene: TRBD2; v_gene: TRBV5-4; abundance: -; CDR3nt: TGTGCCAGCAGCTTGGCAAAAGCGGGAGGTTTTCGGGAGCAGTTCTTC; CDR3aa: CASSLAKAGGFREQFF
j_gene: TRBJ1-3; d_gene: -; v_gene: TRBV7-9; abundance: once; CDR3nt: TGTGCCAGCAGCTGGTTCAGGGATCTCATTGGAAACACCATATATTTT; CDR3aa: CASSWFRDLIGNTIYF
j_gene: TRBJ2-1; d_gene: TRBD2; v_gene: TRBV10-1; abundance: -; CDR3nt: TGCGCCAGCAGTGAGCAAGGACTAGGAATCTTCTTC; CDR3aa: CASSEQGLGIFF
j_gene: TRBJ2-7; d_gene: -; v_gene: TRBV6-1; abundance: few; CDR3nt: TGTGCCAGCAGTCACACAGGACCTTACGAGCAGTACTTC; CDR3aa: CASSHTGPYEQYF
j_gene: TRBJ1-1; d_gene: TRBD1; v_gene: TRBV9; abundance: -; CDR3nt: TGTGCCAGCAGCGTAGGGACAGGGCGTGAAGCTTTCTTT; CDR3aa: CASSVGTGREAFF
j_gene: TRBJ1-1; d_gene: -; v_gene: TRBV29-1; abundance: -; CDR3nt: TGCAGCGTTGGGGGGGGCACTGAAGCTTTCTTT; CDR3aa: CSVGGGTEAFF
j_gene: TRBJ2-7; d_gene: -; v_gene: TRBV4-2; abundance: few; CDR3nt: TGTGCCAGCAGCCCCTGGCCCCGGGGGTCAGGCGAGCAGTACTTC; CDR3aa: CASSPWPRGSGEQYF
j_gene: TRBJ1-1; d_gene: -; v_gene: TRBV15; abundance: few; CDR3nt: TGTGCCACCAGCAGAGATCTGAAGGGGGACACTGAAGCTTTCTTT; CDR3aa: CATSRDLKGDTEAFF
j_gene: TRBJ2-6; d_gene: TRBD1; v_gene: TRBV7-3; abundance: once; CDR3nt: TGTGCCAGCAGCTTAACAGGGGGCAATGGGGCCAACGTCCTGACTTTC; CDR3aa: CASSLTGGNGANVLTF
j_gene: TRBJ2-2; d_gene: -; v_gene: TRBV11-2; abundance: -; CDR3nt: TGTGCCAGCAGCTTAAGGACAGCAACGAACACCGGGGAGCTGTTTTTT; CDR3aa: CASSLRTATNTGELFF
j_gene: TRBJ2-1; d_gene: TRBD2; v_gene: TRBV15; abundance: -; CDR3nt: TGTGCCACCAGCAGAGCCCCGACTAGCACTTCGTACAATGAGCAGTTCTTC; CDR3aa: CATSRAPTSTSYNEQFF
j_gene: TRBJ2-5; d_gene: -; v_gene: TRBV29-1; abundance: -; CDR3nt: TGCAGCGTTGTGGCAGGGGAAGAGACCCAGTACTTC; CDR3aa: CSVVAGEETQYF
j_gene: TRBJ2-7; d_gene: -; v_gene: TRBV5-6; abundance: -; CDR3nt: TGTGCCAGCAGCTTGCCCCCCGGGAACACCTACGAGCAGTACTTC; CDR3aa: CASSLPPGNTYEQYF
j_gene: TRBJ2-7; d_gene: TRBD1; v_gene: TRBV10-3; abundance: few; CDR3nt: TGTGCCACAAACCCGGGACAGGGTTACGAGCAGTACTTC; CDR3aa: CATNPGQGYEQYF
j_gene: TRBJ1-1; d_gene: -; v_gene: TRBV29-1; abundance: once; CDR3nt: TGCAGCGTTGATCGGACACTGCACACTGAAGCTTTCTTT; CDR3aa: CSVDRTLHTEAFF
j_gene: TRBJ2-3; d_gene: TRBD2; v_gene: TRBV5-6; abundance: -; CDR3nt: TGTGCCAGCAGCTTCTCCCTAGCGGGGGCAGATACGCAGTATTTT; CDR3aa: CASSFSLAGADTQYF